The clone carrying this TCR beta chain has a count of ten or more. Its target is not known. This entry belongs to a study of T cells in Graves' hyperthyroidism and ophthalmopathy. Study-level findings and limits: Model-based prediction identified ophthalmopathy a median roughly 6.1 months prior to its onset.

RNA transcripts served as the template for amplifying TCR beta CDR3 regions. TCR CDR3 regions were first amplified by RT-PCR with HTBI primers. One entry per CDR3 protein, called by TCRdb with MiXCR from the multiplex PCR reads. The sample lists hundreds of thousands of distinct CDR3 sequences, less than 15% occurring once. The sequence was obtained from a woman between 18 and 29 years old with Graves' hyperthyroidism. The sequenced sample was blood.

CDR3 bases: TGTGCCAGCAGCTTAGAGGGGGGACAGGGCTATGGCTACACCTTC. Encoded protein: CASSLEGGQGYGYTF. The rearrangement links TRBV13 to TRBJ1-2; TRBD1 aligns across 9 bases. Germline CDR1 and CDR2: PRHDT and FYEKMQ (reference sequence). V lost 1 base to trimming and J lost 4 bases; unmatched junction nucleotides: 4. The CDR3 sequence is 15 residues long.